This T cell receptor beta chain was captured in a study of shared clonotypes between healthy human individuals. Notes on the study in general: The rarefaction results pointed to incomplete sorted-subset sequencing despite large depth. Relative to memory subsets, naive subsets generally showed larger estimated richness. When compared with the clonotypes that were shared by all four sorted-subset donors, the non-shared clonotypes turned out to have lower generation probabilities.

Remarks on this clone: Its matching antigen is unknown.

This CDR3 is built from 14 residues. Germline V gives CDR1 SGDLS, CDR2 YYNGEE. Deletions cut 0 bases from V and 5 bases from J, with 12 bases between. Several immunoSEQ plates received, in even portions, the genomic DNA of each subset. Repertoires were generated with immunoSEQ multiplex PCR, while TCRdb's copy carries only in-frame clones and drops some. The sample carries some 1.5 million clones, more than 95% recorded once. The chain couples TRBV9 to TRBJ2-7, with D perhaps TRBD1 (5 bases). The clonotype comes from a man aged 30 to 45 in good health. The sequenced sample was naive CD4+ T cells sorted from blood. Subset here: CD45RA+ positively selected. CDR3 coding DNA: TGTGCCAGCAGCGTAGGCAGGGTAGGCCACGAGCAGTACTTC. The encoded protein is CASSVGRVGHEQYF. Variable domain in full (rest from reference TRBV9 and TRBJ2-7): DSGVTQTPKHLITATGQRVTLRCSPRSGDLSVYWYQQSLDQGLQFLIQYYNGEERAKGNILERFSAQQFPDLHSELNLSSLELGDSALYFCASSVGRVGHEQYFGPGTRLTVT.